The 2 T cell receptor beta chains presented below share a single source sample, sequenced in a study of blood T cell repertoires in COVID-19. Assay used: immunoSEQ multiplex PCR; TCRdb lists only in-frame clones, some missing. The sample carries 400,000 to 450,000 clones, over 75% recorded once. The sequenced material came from peripheral blood. All receptors derive from a woman aged 40 to 50 with COVID-19, enrolled during active disease.

The V call is TRBV6-5, the J call TRBJ1-1, with unresolved D. Germline V lookup: CDR1 MNHEY, CDR2 SVGAGI. CDR3 length: 13 amino acids. Trimming took off 4 bases at V and 7 bases at J, with 13 bases between the two ends. The CDR3 reads CASSLTGGFEAFF. In DNA, the CDR3 is TGTGCCAGCAGTTTGACGGGCGGGTTTGAAGCTTTCTTT.

Of note for this clone: Other DNA sequences of this sample code for an identical CDR3. The V call is TRBV20-1, the J call TRBJ2-1; no reliable D call. The germline V gene encodes CDR1 DFQATT and CDR2 SNEGSKA (reference sequence). The CDR3 sequence is 10 residues long. V was shortened by 6 bases and J by 4 bases, with 4 bases between the two germline ends. The CDR3: CSALYNEQFF. For the CDR3, the DNA is TGCAGTGCCCTATACAATGAGCAGTTCTTC.